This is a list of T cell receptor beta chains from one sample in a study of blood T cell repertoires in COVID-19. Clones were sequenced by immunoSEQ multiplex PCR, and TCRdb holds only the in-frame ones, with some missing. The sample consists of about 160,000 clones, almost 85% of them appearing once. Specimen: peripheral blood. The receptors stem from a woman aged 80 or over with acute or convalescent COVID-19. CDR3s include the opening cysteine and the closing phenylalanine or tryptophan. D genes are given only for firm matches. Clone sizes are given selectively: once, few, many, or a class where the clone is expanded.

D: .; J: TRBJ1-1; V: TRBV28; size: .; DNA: TGTGCCAGCAGTTCCCCCCCTCTACACACTGAAGCTTTCTTT; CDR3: CASSSPPLHTEAFF
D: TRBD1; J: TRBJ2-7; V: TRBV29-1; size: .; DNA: TGCAGCGTTGCTCGGGACAGGGGTTTATACGAGCAGTACTTC; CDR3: CSVARDRGLYEQYF
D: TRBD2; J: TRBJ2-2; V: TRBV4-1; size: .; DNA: TGCGCCAGCAGCCATCCCAGCGGGAGCGCGAACACCGGGGAGCTGTTTTTT; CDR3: CASSHPSGSANTGELFF
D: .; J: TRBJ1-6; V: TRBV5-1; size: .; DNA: TGCGCCAGCAGCTTGGCCGGGGTCAACTCCTATAATTCACCCCTCCACTTT; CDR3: CASSLAGVNSYNSPLHF
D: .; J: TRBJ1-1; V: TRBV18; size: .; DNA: TGTGCCAGCTCACCGACCGACCCAGACATCGGAGCTTTCTTT; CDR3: CASSPTDPDIGAFF
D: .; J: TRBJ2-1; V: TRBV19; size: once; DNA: TGTGCCAGTAGAACAGGGAGCAATGAGCAGTTCTTC; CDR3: CASRTGSNEQFF
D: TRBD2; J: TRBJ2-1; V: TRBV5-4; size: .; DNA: TGTGCCAGCAGCCCGGGACTAGCGGGCCCCCAGGGGAACAATGAGCAGTTCTTC; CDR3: CASSPGLAGPQGNNEQFF
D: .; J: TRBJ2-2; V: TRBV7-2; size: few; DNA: TGTGCCAGCAGCTTAGCGAGGCCAGCCGGGGAGCTGTTTTTT; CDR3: CASSLARPAGELFF
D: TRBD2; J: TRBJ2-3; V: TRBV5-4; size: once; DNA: TGTGCCAGCAGCAGGACTAGCGGGAGGAGTTCAGATACGCAGTATTTT; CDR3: CASSRTSGRSSDTQYF
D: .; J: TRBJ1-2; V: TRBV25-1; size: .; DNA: TGTGCCAGCTCAAACCAAATTCCAGACAGGTTCGGCTACACCTTC; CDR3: CASSNQIPDRFGYTF
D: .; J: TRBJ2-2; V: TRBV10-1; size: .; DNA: TGCGCCACCGCGGAGAACACCGGGGAGCTGTTTTTT; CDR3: CATAENTGELFF
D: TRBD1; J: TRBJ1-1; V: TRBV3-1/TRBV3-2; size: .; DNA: TGTGCCAGCAGCCAAGCAGGGGGAGGCACTGAAGCTTTCTTT; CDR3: CASSQAGGGTEAFF
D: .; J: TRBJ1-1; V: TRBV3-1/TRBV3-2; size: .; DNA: TGTGCCAGCAGCCAAAAAGGGGGATCTGGGGCTTTCTTT; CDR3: CASSQKGGSGAFF
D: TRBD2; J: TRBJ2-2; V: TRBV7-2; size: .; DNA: TGTGCCAGCAATGAGCTAGCGGGAGTAAGCGGGGAGCTGTTTTTT; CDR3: CASNELAGVSGELFF
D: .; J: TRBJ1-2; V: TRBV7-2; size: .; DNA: TGTGCCAGCAGTTGGGCGAGGGCCCTTTACACCTTC; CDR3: CASSWARALYTF
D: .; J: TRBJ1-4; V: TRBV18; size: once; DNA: TGTGCCAGCTCACCACTACTGTCGTATGAAAAACTGTTTTTT; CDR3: CASSPLLSYEKLFF
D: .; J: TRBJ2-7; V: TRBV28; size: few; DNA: TGTGCCAGCAGTCCTCGAAAGGGGGAGTACGAGCAGTACTTC; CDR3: CASSPRKGEYEQYF